This TCR beta chain is from a study of blood T cell repertoires in COVID-19. The overall study: Collection of acute and convalescent COVID-19 samples took place in the United States, Italy and Spain. PBMCs, B-cell-depleted T cells, or T cells were the source of the cDNA or gDNA that made up the material.

V shed 3 bases and J 4 bases; nucleotides not matched to a gene: 9. In germline, CDR1 is SGHRS, CDR2 YFSETQ. The CDR3 spans 15 residues. Note on this clone: At the DNA level, this CDR3 is encoded by other sequences in the same sample as well.

Original processing notes: Amplifying reference gene primers gave estimates of nucleated cell counts. Measured with immunoSEQ multiplex PCR; TCRdb has only the in-frame clones, and not every one. The V and J calls and the clone size are those of that table, but D and trimming were determined from the DNA. This table holds hundreds of thousands of clones, around 88% found once. Those who participated ranged in age from roughly 18 to 90 years and resided in roughly 26 US areas. This clonotype originated in a woman aged 25 to 39 who had recovered from COVID-19. Sequencing used PBMCs or T cells enriched from blood (not recorded which). V and J are TRBV5-1 and TRBJ1-2; TRBD1 matches 7 bases. The CDR3 nucleotides are TGCGCCAGCAGCTCTGGAGGGGGCGCGGGCTATGGCTACACCTTC. It encodes CASSSGGGAGYGYTF.